This T cell receptor (beta chain) is drawn from a study of technical replicates of blood from a handful of donors. This CDR3 region has 15 residues. V was cut by 1 base and J by 12 bases, with 20 bases left in between. Germline V gene lookup returns CDR1 SGHKS and CDR2 YYEKEE (reference sequence). Generated by immunoSEQ multiplex PCR, the TCRdb table keeps only in-frame clones and is missing some. The sample lists fewer than 90,000 clones, around 94% seen once, with more than 0.2% in the top ten. Material: T cells isolated from PBMCs. This TCR derives from a human donor in good health. The chain links TRBV5-5 to TRBJ2-1; D is unresolved. CDR3 amino acids: CASSLLYPSGEGQFF. The DNA of the CDR3 is TGTGCCAGCAGCTTGTTATACCCTAGTGGTGAAGGGCAGTTCTTC.